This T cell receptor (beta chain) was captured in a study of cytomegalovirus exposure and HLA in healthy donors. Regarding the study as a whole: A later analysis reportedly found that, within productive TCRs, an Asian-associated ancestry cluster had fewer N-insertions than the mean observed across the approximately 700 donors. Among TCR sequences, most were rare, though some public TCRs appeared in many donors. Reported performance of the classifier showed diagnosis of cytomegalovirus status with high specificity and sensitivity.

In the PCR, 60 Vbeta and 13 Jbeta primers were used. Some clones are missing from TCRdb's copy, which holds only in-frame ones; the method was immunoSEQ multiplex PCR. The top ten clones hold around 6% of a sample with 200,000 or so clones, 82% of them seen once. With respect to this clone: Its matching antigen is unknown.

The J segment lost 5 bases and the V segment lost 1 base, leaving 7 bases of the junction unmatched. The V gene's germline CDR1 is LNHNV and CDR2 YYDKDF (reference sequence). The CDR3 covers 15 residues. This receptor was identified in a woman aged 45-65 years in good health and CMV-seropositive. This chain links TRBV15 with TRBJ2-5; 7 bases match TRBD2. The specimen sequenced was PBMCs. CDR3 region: CATSRALAARETQYF. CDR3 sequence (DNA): TGTGCCACCAGCAGAGCTCTAGCGGCCCGGGAGACCCAGTACTTC. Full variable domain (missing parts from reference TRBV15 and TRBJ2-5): DAMVIQNPRYQVTQFGKPVTLSCSQTLNHNVMYWYQQKSSQAPKLLFHYYDKDFNNEADTPDNFQSRRPNTSFCFLDIRSPGLGDTAMYLCATSRALAARETQYFGPGTRLLVL.